This TCR beta chain emerged from a study of T cells in Graves' hyperthyroidism and ophthalmopathy. V was trimmed by 4 bases and J by 0 bases, leaving 13 bases between them. This CDR3 has 15 residues. Germline loops: CDR1 SQVTM, CDR2 ANQGSEA. Ophthalmopathy patients all had a Clinical Activity Score of at least 3, a NOSPECS grade of at least 4 and disease under 3 months old. This clonotype was recorded at least ten times. Because the CDR3 is missing its conserved closing phenylalanine or tryptophan, this is likely a read error. Amplification of TCR beta CDR3 regions was performed using RNA transcripts as template. The TCR CDR3 was amplified in a first-round RT-PCR using the HTBI primer set. One entry per CDR3 protein results from TCRdb running MiXCR on the multiplex PCR reads. The sample consists of roughly 380,000 distinct CDR3 sequences, 15% to 20% of them appearing once.

The J gene is TRBJ1-5, the V gene TRBV29-1; tentative D call: TRBD1 (5 bases). The receptor's source is a woman aged 40 to 55 with Graves' ophthalmopathy. Sequencing was carried out using blood. The CDR3 DNA reads as TGCAGCGTTGTACCGGGGACCGATAGCAATCAGCCCCAGCATCTT. Its translation: CSVVPGTDSNQPQHL.